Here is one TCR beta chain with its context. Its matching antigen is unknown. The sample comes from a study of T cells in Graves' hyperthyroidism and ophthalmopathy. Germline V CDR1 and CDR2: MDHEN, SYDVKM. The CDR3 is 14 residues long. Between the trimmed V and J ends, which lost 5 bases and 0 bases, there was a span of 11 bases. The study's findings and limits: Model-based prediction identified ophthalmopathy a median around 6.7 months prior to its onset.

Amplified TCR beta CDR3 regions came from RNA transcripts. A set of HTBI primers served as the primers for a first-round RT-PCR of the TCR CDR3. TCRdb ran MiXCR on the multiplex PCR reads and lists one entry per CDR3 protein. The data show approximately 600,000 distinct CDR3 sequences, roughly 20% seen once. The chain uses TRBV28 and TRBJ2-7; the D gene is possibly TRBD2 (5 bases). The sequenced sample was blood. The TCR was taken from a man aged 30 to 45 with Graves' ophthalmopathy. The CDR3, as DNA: TGTGCCAGCAGTCAGAACCGGGACTCCTACGAGCAGTACTTC. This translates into CASSQNRDSYEQYF. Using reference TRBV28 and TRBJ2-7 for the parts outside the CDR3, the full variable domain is DVKVTQSSRYLVKRTGEKVFLECVQDMDHENMFWYRQDPGLGLRLIYFSYDVKMKEKGDIPEGYSVSREKKERFSLILESASTNQTSMYLCASSQNRDSYEQYFGPGTRLTVT.